This TCR beta chain was identified in a study of glioma-infiltrating T cells after dendritic cell vaccination (dated by TCRdb to the mid-2010s). About the study as a whole: The cohort included some 15 glioblastoma patients drawn from Phase I and II dendritic cell vaccination trials, of whom 9 were newly diagnosed and 6 had recurrent disease. Between the early 2000s and the early 2010s, the patients were given dendritic cell vaccination pulsed with autologous tumor lysate. The vaccine was prepared from monocyte-derived dendritic cells that were cultured for more than six days with IL-4 and GM-CSF and then pulsed overnight with autologous tumor lysate. Patients received three intradermal dendritic cell vaccine injections at biweekly intervals in the arm below the axilla. In glioblastoma patients vaccinated with dendritic cells, deep sequencing of TCR beta CDR3 regions served to measure tumor-infiltrating lymphocyte content and to compare repertoires between tumor and blood. TCR sequencing metrics, including TIL content and tumor-blood repertoire overlap, were correlated with survival after dendritic cell vaccination. What the authors observed across the whole study: The three-group TCR overlap response model was described as speculative and requiring prospective validation. The cohort was small and heterogeneous, and full blood and tumor sets were available for few patients, with initial-recurrent tumor pairs available for even fewer patients. TCR clonality showed no direct relationship with survival, which suggests that a diverse polyclonal response may matter. Higher estimated pretreatment TIL content predicted longer time to progression and overall survival after dendritic cell vaccination.

Patients were selected on the basis of adequate residual fresh-frozen tumor tissue and more than two years of available survival data. An isocitrate dehydrogenase mutation was not carried by any of the glioblastoma patients, although molecular status was otherwise variable. PBMC collection took place before vaccination, two weeks after the third vaccination, and at tumor progression if progression occurred. Genomic DNA was extracted with the Qiagen DNeasy Blood extraction Kit. Using the immunoSEQ assay, TCRB CDR3 regions were amplified from 1.5 to 2 micrograms of genomic DNA, or from all available DNA when less than that was on hand. The multiplex PCR relied on 60 forward primers for TCR V beta segments and 13 reverse primers for J beta segments. Synthetic control templates were spiked into each sample at limiting dilution to estimate reads per starting template. Reads of 87 bp were generated by sequencing on the Illumina HiSeq System. The authors' analysis ran thus. PCR and sequencing errors were removed by merging closely related sequences with a nearest neighbor algorithm. TCR overlap was measured as the percentage of unique tumor TCR beta sequences also present in the same patient's peripheral blood. In its TCRdb copy, this immuneACCESS table keeps in-frame sequences only and misses some clones. Where compared with another copy, unresolved V genes explain less than half of these, and the others have no known cause. That table is the source of V, J and clone size, and D and trimming were worked out from the DNA. The sample table records about 36,000 clones; around four fifths of these occur just once. The ten biggest clones cover over 6.5% of the sample.

Note on this clone: What this receptor recognizes is not known. No quality values exist for individual bases; no much larger clone is one base distant.

The clonotype comes from a human donor with glioblastoma. Sequencing was performed on blood, taken before dendritic cell vaccination.

The nucleotides read TGTGCCACAAGGGGTCCCGGGGAGCTGTTTTTT. Its coded protein is CATRGPGELFF. The chain uses TRBV15 and TRBJ2-2; perhaps TRBD1 is the D gene, with 5 bases matching. A distance of 8 bases separates the germline ends of V and J, which lose 9 bases and 6 bases respectively. Per the germline V gene (reference sequence), LNHNV is the CDR1 and YYDKDF is the CDR2. Including the terminal cysteine and phenylalanine, the CDR3 comprises 11 residues. The only DNA kept is the CDR3, 33 bases in frame from the first base.